This is a list of T cell receptor beta chains from one sample in a study of patients and donors after allogeneic stem cell transplantation. TCRdb used MiXCR to reprocess the RT-PCR reads, holding one entry per CDR3 protein. The table includes around 240,000 distinct CDR3 sequences, over 12% detected once. The source material was blood, either unsorted or a sorted T cell fraction (not recorded which). Source of these receptors: a human donor who was either an allogeneic HSCT recipient or a stem cell or donor lymphocyte infusion donor (not recorded which). It is not recorded whose cells these are; they may come from a transplant donor. Each CDR3 is given without its conserved first and last residue. D genes are given only for firm matches. Only some rows state a clone size, as once, few, many or a class for expanded clones.

cdr3_aa clone_size v_call d_call j_call
ASSPVRTLGGGTEAF many TRBV2 - TRBJ1-1
ASSAGQGGNTIY many TRBV5-1 TRBD1 TRBJ1-3
SVVQDSTDTQY many TRBV29-1 - TRBJ2-3
ASSLVAGEKETQY many TRBV7-3 TRBD2 TRBJ2-5
SVGIVMGDEQY - TRBV29-1 - TRBJ2-7
ASSLAAGTGFTEAF many TRBV12-3/TRBV12-4 TRBD1 TRBJ1-1
ASSLVQANQPQH - TRBV12-3/TRBV12-4 - TRBJ1-5
ASRETGTFPWGSGNTIY - TRBV4-1 - TRBJ1-3
ASSQRLSGANVLT - TRBV3-1 - TRBJ2-6
ASSIGPGGLLNNEQF few TRBV19 TRBD2 TRBJ2-1
ASIRGRGYT - TRBV5-1 TRBD1 TRBJ1-2
AWSQLGDMYQETQY few TRBV30 - TRBJ2-5
ATSRDREYNQPQH many TRBV15 - TRBJ1-5
ASSHPTSSYEQY - TRBV25-1 - TRBJ2-7
SALSGAYEQY - TRBV20-1 - TRBJ2-7
SARGGANEKLF many TRBV29-1 - TRBJ1-4
ASSQKDGDRAHEQY many TRBV4-3 TRBD1 TRBJ2-7
ASSAGTRGGGELF - TRBV6-1 - TRBJ2-2
ASSRDRGREQF few TRBV5-5 TRBD1 TRBJ2-1
ASSLGTGPYEQY many TRBV7-2 TRBD1 TRBJ2-7
ASSYAGAAYEQY - TRBV6-5 - TRBJ2-7
ASSFGGLAGVSDTQY few TRBV5-6 TRBD2 TRBJ2-3
ATSDPRQSTNYGYT - TRBV24-1 - TRBJ1-2
ATSGSHRQGDTQY many TRBV15 TRBD1 TRBJ2-3
ASSPPRRGNRYNEQF - TRBV12-3/TRBV12-4 TRBD2 TRBJ2-1
ASSISNQPQH few TRBV19 - TRBJ1-5
ASSQEFRANSPLH - TRBV4-3 - TRBJ1-6
AISGLAGGSEEDTQY many TRBV10-3 TRBD2 TRBJ2-3
ASSRPGQVFYSNQPQH few TRBV19 - TRBJ1-5
ASSYRPRTSGGAGDTQY few TRBV7-3 TRBD2 TRBJ2-3
ASSLTGAEQF - TRBV5-1 - TRBJ2-1
ASIPGQGNTEAF many TRBV12-3/TRBV12-4 TRBD1 TRBJ1-1
ASSPHTGGANVLT many TRBV12-3/TRBV12-4 - TRBJ2-6
SAGPRGASSYEQY few TRBV20-1 - TRBJ2-7
ASSLHQGNTEAF few TRBV12-3/TRBV12-4 - TRBJ1-1
ASSQDSGYTEAF - TRBV14 - TRBJ1-1
SASKPRQGFTGSGNTIY few TRBV20-1 TRBD1 TRBJ1-3
ASTGLTEAF - TRBV6-5 - TRBJ1-1
AWSPSPDEQY - TRBV30 - TRBJ2-7
ASSWTGAMNTEAF - TRBV9 TRBD1 TRBJ1-1
SPADTDTQY many TRBV20-1 - TRBJ2-3